These 18 T cell receptor beta chains came from one sample sequenced in a study of cytomegalovirus exposure and HLA in healthy donors. A multiplex PCR was run with 60 Vbeta primers and 13 Jbeta primers. Repertoires were generated with immunoSEQ multiplex PCR, while TCRdb's copy carries only in-frame clones and drops some. The data contain roughly 100,000 clones, about 79% of them seen just once; the ten biggest clones take up approximately 3.4%. The source material was PBMCs. The receptors shown here come from a male donor in good health and CMV-seropositive.

The rearrangement links TRBV5-1 to TRBJ1-1; tentative D call: TRBD1 (5 bases). The germline V gene has CDR1 SGHRS and CDR2 YFSETQ. The V end lost 4 bases, the J end lost 7 bases, and 8 bases lay between the germline ends. This CDR3 comprises 11 residues. CDR3 residues: CASSGGFEAFF. The CDR3 DNA is TGCGCCAGCAGCGGGGGGTTTGAAGCTTTCTTT.

V and J are TRBV18 and TRBJ1-1, with a tentative D call TRBD1 (5 bases). CDR1 KGHSH and CDR2 LQKENI come from the germline V gene. V was cut by 2 bases and J by 1 base, with 8 bases left in between. The CDR3 has 14 amino acids. The chain's CDR3 is CASSPGAGNTEAFF. The CDR3 DNA is TGTGCCAGCTCACCAGGGGCAGGGAACACTGAAGCTTTCTTT.

V and J are TRBV23-1 and TRBJ2-2; no definite D call. TRBV23-1 is given ORF status, its function remaining uncertain. Trimming removed 0 bases at V and 4 bases at J, with 9 bases between. This CDR3 spans 15 amino acids. The CDR3 DNA sequence: TGCGCCAGCAGTCAATCGTCAGGATCCACCGGGGAGCTGTTTTTT. It is translated as CASSQSSGSTGELFF.

The chain employs TRBV30 and TRBJ1-2; 9 nucleotides align to TRBD1. The CDR3 spans 15 residues. V gave up 3 bases and J gave up 3 bases; unmatched junction bases: 8. The germline gives CDR1 GTSNPN, CDR2 SVGIG (reference sequence). The CDR3 bases are TGTGCCTGGAGGGCTACAGGGGGCGGGGACTATGGCTACACCTTC. This codes for CAWRATGGGDYGYTF.

This clone was seen a single time. The rearrangement links TRBV7-2 to TRBJ2-5; D may be TRBD1 (5 bases). The CDR3 runs to 15 residues. Germline V gene lookup returns CDR1 SGHTA and CDR2 FQGNSA. V was cut by 1 base and J by 2 bases, with 11 bases left in between. CDR3 in DNA: TGTGCCAGCAGCTTAGGTAATCAGGGACAAGAGACCCAGTACTTC. As protein: CASSLGNQGQETQYF.

The chain joins TRBV7-3 to TRBJ2-5; 8 nucleotides align to TRBD2. Germline trimming cut 2 bases from V and 5 bases from J; bases unmatched to any gene: 4. CDR1 SGHTA and CDR2 FQGTGA come from the germline V gene. The CDR3 consists of 14 residues. CDR3: CASSLQAGVETQYF. In DNA, the CDR3 is TGTGCCAGCAGCTTACAAGCGGGGGTGGAGACCCAGTACTTC. Using reference TRBV7-3 and TRBJ2-5 for the parts outside the CDR3, the full variable domain is GAGVSQTPSNKVTEKGKYVELRCDPISGHTALYWYRQSLGQGPEFLIYFQGTGAADDSGLPNDRFFAVRPEGSVSTLKIQRTERGDSAVYLCASSLQAGVETQYFGPGTRLLVL.

The chain has TRBV7-8 and TRBJ1-1, with 7 nucleotides matching TRBD1. CDR1 is SGHVS, CDR2 FQNEAQ, per germline. The V gene end was trimmed by 11 bases and the J gene end by 1 base; junction bases not matched to a gene: 13. The CDR3 has 15 amino acids. CDR3 sequence: CAGGTDPYRNTEAFF. For the CDR3, the DNA is TGTGCCGGAGGGACAGACCCTTATAGGAACACTGAAGCTTTCTTT.

V gene TRBV19 combines with J gene TRBJ2-1; 7 bases line up with TRBD1. V lost 5 bases and J lost 0; bases outside the gene matches: 7. CDR1 and CDR2 from the germline V gene are LNHDA and SQIVND (reference sequence). This CDR3 is built from 16 residues. The CDR3 spells CASSATTGLSYNEQFF. DNA for the CDR3: TGTGCCAGTAGTGCGACGACAGGGCTCTCCTACAATGAGCAGTTCTTC. Based on the CDR3 plus reference TRBV19 and TRBJ2-1, the full variable domain is DGGITQSPKYLFRKEGQNVTLSCEQNLNHDAMYWYRQDPGQGLRLIYYSQIVNDFQKGDIAEGYSVSREKKESFPLTVTSAQKNPTAFYLCASSATTGLSYNEQFFGPGTRLTVL.

The genes are TRBV23-1 and TRBJ2-5; the D gene is possibly TRBD2 (5 bases). TRBV23-1 is assigned to the ORF class and has an uncertain function. This CDR3 is 13 amino acids long. The ends were cut back, 2 bases at V and 7 bases at J, with 11 bases in the middle. In nucleotides, the CDR3 is TGCGCCAGCAGTCAAGCGGGTCAGGTGACCCAGTACTTC. Its translation: CASSQAGQVTQYF.

Only one count was recorded for this clone. V is TRBV30 and J is TRBJ1-2; D possibly corresponds to TRBD1 (5 bases). Per the germline V gene, CDR1 is GTSNPN and CDR2 is SVGIG (reference sequence). This CDR3 comprises 14 residues. Trimming removed 4 bases at V and 1 base at J, with 13 bases between. CDR3 amino acids: CAWTIYRNNYGYTF. CDR3 in DNA: TGTGCCTGGACGATTTACAGGAATAACTATGGCTACACCTTC.

The genes are TRBV2 and TRBJ1-1; no clear D. Germline values: CDR1 SNHLY, CDR2 FYNNEI. Trimming took off 3 bases at V and 5 bases at J, with 10 bases between the two ends. This CDR3 spans 13 amino acids. The CDR3 DNA is TGTGCCAGCAGTGATGTCCGGGGAACTGAAGCTTTCTTT. Translation gives CASSDVRGTEAFF. The complete variable domain, with remaining parts taken from reference TRBV2 and TRBJ1-1, reads EPEVTQTPSHQVTQMGQEVILRCVPISNHLYFYWYRQILGQKVEFLVSFYNNEISEKSEIFDDQFSVERPDGSNFTLKIRSTKLEDSAMYFCASSDVRGTEAFFGQGTRLTVV.

This chain joins TRBV18 and TRBJ1-1; TRBD1 aligns across 7 bases. V shed 3 bases and J 1 base; nucleotides not matched to a gene: 8. The CDR3 length is 16 residues. The germline CDR1 and CDR2 sequences are KGHSH and LQKENI. CDR3 bases: TGTGCCAGCTCACCCGAACAGGGGTCTGGGAACACTGAAGCTTTCTTT. It codes for CASSPEQGSGNTEAFF.

The gene calls are TRBV19 and TRBJ1-1, with 9 bases fitting TRBD1. Per the germline V gene, CDR1 is LNHDA and CDR2 is SQIVND (reference sequence). Trimming at V came to 6 bases and at J to 8 bases, leaving 10 bases not matched to a gene. This CDR3 has 14 residues. CDR3 region: CASRTTGGVGEAFF. The CDR3, as DNA: TGTGCCAGTAGAACCACAGGGGGCGTAGGGGAAGCTTTCTTT.

This chain uses TRBV5-6 with TRBJ1-2; perhaps TRBD1 as D (6 bases). This CDR3 is built from 12 residues. Trimming removed 4 bases from V and 7 bases from J, with 11 bases in between. CDR1 and CDR2 (germline): SGHDT, YYEEEE. The CDR3: CASSGGAGGYTF. The CDR3 DNA sequence: TGTGCCAGCAGCGGGGGGGCAGGTGGCTACACCTTC.

This clone was seen just once. The chain employs TRBV19 and TRBJ2-7; 7 bases match TRBD1. V gave up 5 bases and J gave up 5 bases; unmatched junction bases: 9. This CDR3 is 14 amino acids long. Per germline, CDR1 LNHDA and CDR2 SQIVND (reference sequence). The CDR3 spells CASSVSTGNDEQYF. The CDR3 nucleotides read TGTGCCAGTAGTGTCTCGACAGGGAATGACGAGCAGTACTTC.

V usage is TRBV19 and J usage is TRBJ2-7; D ambiguous. V lost 3 bases, J lost 2 bases, and 5 bases lay in between. CDR1 and CDR2 from the germline V gene are LNHDA and SQIVND (reference sequence). The CDR3 length is 12 residues. CDR3 nucleotides: TGTGCCAGTAGTATCGTCCCCTACGAGCAGTACTTC. This encodes CASSIVPYEQYF.

Only one count was recorded for this clone. Its ends do not fully match the called genes, so a read error is possible. The J gene is TRBJ2-3, the V gene TRBV7-7, with TRBD1 matching over 7 bases. Germline V gene lookup returns CDR1 SSHAT and CDR2 FNYEAQ (reference sequence). The CDR3 sequence is 15 residues long. The DNA of the CDR3 is TGTGCTAGCAGCTTAGTCGGGACAGCGACAGATACGCAGTATTTT. This sequence encodes CASSLVGTATDTQYF.

The gene calls are TRBV18 and TRBJ1-5, with 7 bases identical to TRBD1. The germline CDR1 and CDR2 sequences are KGHSH and LQKENI. The V segment lost 4 bases and the J segment 4 bases; nucleotides outside the gene matches: 1. This CDR3 has 13 residues. The CDR3 DNA reads as TGTGCCAGCTCACTGACAGGGAATCAGCCCCAGCATTTT. Amino acids: CASSLTGNQPQHF.